These 22 T cell receptor beta chains were sequenced from one sample in a study of T cell responses to AZD1222 COVID-19 vaccine. Here immunoSEQ multiplex PCR was the method, and the copy in TCRdb shows in-frame clones only, minus some. The sample has more than 95,000 clones, more than 85% seen once. The sequences come from peripheral blood, collected 28 days after the second AZD1222 dose. These receptors were obtained from an adult who received the AZD1222 COVID-19 vaccine.

V usage is TRBV29-1 and J usage is TRBJ2-5, with 8 bases lining up with TRBD1. V shed 7 bases, J shed 4 bases, and the junction held 5 bases outside the gene matches. The CDR3 is 12 residues long. Per the germline V gene, CDR1 is SQVTM and CDR2 is ANQGSEA. CDR3 nucleotides: TGCAGCGAGCTGCAGGGGGCAGAGACCCAGTACTTC. Residues: CSELQGAETQYF. Complete variable domain (other parts from reference TRBV29-1 and TRBJ2-5): SAVISQKPSRDICQRGTSLTIQCQVDSQVTMMFWYRQQPGQSLTLIATANQGSEATYESGFVIDKFPISRPNLTFSTLTVSNMSPEDSSIYLCSELQGAETQYFGPGTRLLVL.

The genes are TRBV19 and TRBJ1-1; D may be TRBD1 (6 bases). The CDR3 sequence is 15 residues long. Germline V CDR1 and CDR2: LNHDA, SQIVND (reference sequence). With 4 bases removed from V and 0 bases from J, the gap between germline ends came to 12 bases. The CDR3 here is CASSSERGMNTEAFF. The DNA for the CDR3 is TGTGCCAGTAGTAGTGAGAGGGGGATGAACACTGAAGCTTTCTTT.

The rearrangement joins TRBV28 to TRBJ2-7; D may match TRBD1 or TRBD2 (5 bases each). The germline V and J ends were trimmed by 8 bases and 7 bases, with 33 bases remaining between them. The germline V gene encodes CDR1 MDHEN and CDR2 SYDVKM. This CDR3 comprises 18 residues. The CDR3 spells CASFPWPGLPRTEGEQYF. For the CDR3, the DNA is TGTGCCAGCTTCCCTTGGCCAGGGTTGCCGCGGACTGAGGGGGAGCAGTACTTC.

The chain recombines TRBV2 with TRBJ1-2; D not resolved. The germline CDR1 and CDR2 sequences are SNHLY and FYNNEI. The CDR3 totals 14 residues. Trimming pared 4 bases from V and 4 bases from J, leaving 13 bases between. CDR3 nucleotide sequence: TGTGCCAGCAGTGCGCAGGATTCCTTCTATGGCTACACCTTC. Its protein is CASSAQDSFYGYTF.

The chain carries TRBV18 and TRBJ2-5; 9 positions match TRBD1. Losses at the gene ends were 6 bases for V and 5 bases for J; bases not matched to a gene: 10. The CDR3 spans 15 residues. In germline, CDR1 is KGHSH, CDR2 LQKENI. This CDR3 reads CASSGGQGSGETQYF. In DNA form, the CDR3 reads TGTGCCAGCTCGGGTGGACAGGGGTCCGGGGAGACCCAGTACTTC.

The V and J genes are TRBV5-4 and TRBJ2-5; D is undetermined. The CDR3 is 12 residues long. Trimming pared 3 bases from V and 7 bases from J, leaving 10 bases between. Germline assignment: CDR1 SGHNT and CDR2 YYREEE (reference sequence). The CDR3 sequence is CASSSEMATQYF. Here the CDR3 DNA reads TGTGCCAGCAGCTCAGAGATGGCGACCCAGTACTTC.

CDR3 residues: CASSLERLAGGTDTQYF. DNA for the CDR3: TGTGCCAGCAGCTTAGAAAGGCTAGCGGGGGGAACAGATACGCAGTATTTT. V and J are TRBV7-2 and TRBJ2-3; TRBD2 aligns across 11 bases. CDR3 length equals 17 residues. The trim removed 1 base at V and 3 bases at J, leaving 6 bases unmatched. From germline, CDR1 is SGHTA and CDR2 FQGNSA.

The genes are TRBV7-8 and TRBJ2-5, with a possible D match to TRBD1 (5 bases). V was shortened by 1 base and J by 5 bases, with 8 bases between the two germline ends. Germline V gives CDR1 SGHVS, CDR2 FQNEAQ. The CDR3 has 13 residues. CDR3 amino acids: CASSLGAGETQYF. Written as DNA, the CDR3 is TGTGCCAGCAGCTTAGGGGCAGGGGAGACCCAGTACTTC.

The chain joins TRBV7-9 to TRBJ1-4; 8 bases map to TRBD1. CDR1 and CDR2 (germline): SEHNR, FQNEAQ (reference sequence). V shed 1 base, J shed 5 bases, and the junction held 9 bases outside the gene matches. The CDR3 sequence is 17 residues long. DNA for the CDR3: TGTGCCAGCAGCTTAGGGCGCCGGCGGGACAGGAATGAAAAACTGTTTTTT. This gives the protein CASSLGRRRDRNEKLFF.

This sequence joins TRBV19 and TRBJ1-1; D not certain. Germline V CDR1 and CDR2: LNHDA, SQIVND (reference sequence). The CDR3 sequence is 12 residues long. V gave up 4 bases and J gave up 3 bases, with 6 bases separating them. The CDR3 coding sequence is TGTGCCAGTAGTACAAGGGACACTGAAGCTTTCTTT. It translates to CASSTRDTEAFF. Full variable domain (rest looked up from reference TRBV19 and TRBJ1-1): DGGITQSPKYLFRKEGQNVTLSCEQNLNHDAMYWYRQDPGQGLRLIYYSQIVNDFQKGDIAEGYSVSREKKESFPLTVTSAQKNPTAFYLCASSTRDTEAFFGQGTRLTVV.

This chain links TRBV7-9 with TRBJ1-2, with unresolved D. V lost 1 base and J 4 bases, leaving 7 bases between the germline ends. Germline loops: CDR1 SEHNR, CDR2 FQNEAQ (reference sequence). This CDR3 region has 13 residues. This chain's CDR3 is CASSLGPSYGYTF. The CDR3 nucleotides are TGTGCCAGCAGCTTAGGGCCCTCCTATGGCTACACCTTC.

The chain carries TRBV4-3 and TRBJ2-1; D remains unclear. V was pared by 0 bases and J by 1 base, with 10 bases between. This CDR3 is built from 16 residues. Per germline, CDR1 LGHNA and CDR2 YSLEER. The CDR3: CASSQDPRGSYNEQFF. As DNA, the CDR3 is TGCGCCAGCAGCCAAGATCCTCGCGGATCCTACAATGAGCAGTTCTTC.

V is TRBV6-1 and J is TRBJ1-1; D is perhaps TRBD1 (5 bases). Germline lookup yields CDR1 MNHNS and CDR2 SASEGT. Trimming stripped 2 bases from V and 1 base from J, with 5 bases between. This CDR3 contains 13 residues. The CDR3 DNA is TGTGCCAGCAGTGAACAGGGGAACACTGAAGCTTTCTTT. This encodes CASSEQGNTEAFF.

DNA of the CDR3: TGTGCCAGCAGTGGCGTTACAGGGGTTCGGGATTCACCCCTCCACTTT. Its translation: CASSGVTGVRDSPLHF. The chain employs TRBV6-1 and TRBJ1-6; 7 bases align to TRBD1. Germline trimming cut 4 bases from V and 8 bases from J; bases unmatched to any gene: 11. The CDR3 spans 16 residues. Germline values: CDR1 MNHNS, CDR2 SASEGT.

The chain links TRBV11-3 to TRBJ2-7; tentatively, D is TRBD1 or TRBD2 (5 bases each). The length of the CDR3 is 14 residues. V lost 3 bases and J 4 bases, leaving 13 bases between the germline ends. Germline CDR1 and CDR2: SGHNT and YENEEA. CDR3 nucleotides: TGTGCCAGCAGCTTTCGGTGGGACGGGTACGAGCAGTACTTC. This encodes CASSFRWDGYEQYF.

The V gene is TRBV7-8, the J gene TRBJ1-1; D gene unclear. V dropped 3 bases and J dropped 4 bases, with 15 bases sitting between them. This CDR3 is built from 15 residues. Germline CDR1 reads SGHVS; CDR2 reads FQNEAQ. In DNA form, the CDR3 reads TGTGCCAGCAGCTTCGATGGGTTTGCGGGCACTGAAGCTTTCTTT. Translated, it gives CASSFDGFAGTEAFF.

This chain uses TRBV5-4 with TRBJ2-4; no reliable D call. V was shortened by 3 bases and J by 7 bases, with 14 bases between the two germline ends. The germline gives CDR1 SGHNT, CDR2 YYREEE (reference sequence). This CDR3 has 14 residues. DNA for the CDR3: TGTGCCAGCAGCTACCCGGCCGAAGGGAACATTCAGTACTTC. Translated: CASSYPAEGNIQYF.

V and J are TRBV10-1 and TRBJ2-3, with TRBD2 matching over 11 bases. Trimming removed 8 bases from V and 0 bases from J; junction bases left unmatched: 4. CDR1 is WNHNN, CDR2 SYGVQD, per germline (reference sequence). The CDR3 loop spans 15 amino acids. The CDR3 DNA sequence: TGCGCCAGCGGAGGGACTAGCGGTAGCACAGATACGCAGTATTTT. Translated, it gives CASGGTSGSTDTQYF.

The V call is TRBV12-3 or TRBV12-4, the J call TRBJ2-7; the D is unclear. The CDR3 contains 13 residues. The germline V and J ends were trimmed by 3 bases and 2 bases, with 8 bases remaining between them. CDR3 region: CASSFTATYEQYF. Written as DNA, the CDR3 is TGTGCCAGCAGTTTCACAGCGACCTACGAGCAGTACTTC.

The gene calls are TRBV20-1 and TRBJ1-5; 7 nucleotides agree with TRBD1. CDR1 is DFQATT and CDR2 is SNEGSKA in the germline V gene (reference sequence). This CDR3 has 13 residues. V lost 3 bases to trimming and J lost 6 bases; unmatched junction nucleotides: 5. CDR3 DNA sequence: TGCAGTGCTAGTGGACAGGTGACTCAGCCCCAGCATTTT. Its translation is CSASGQVTQPQHF.

V and J are TRBV1 and TRBJ1-4. TRBV1 is classified as a pseudogene. This CDR3 comprises 18 residues. The CDR3 sequence: CTSSQVFLWRGWGEKLFF. CDR3 nucleotides: TGCACCAGCAGCCAAGTTTTTCTTTGGAGGGGATGGGGTGAAAAACTGTTTTTT.

The V call is TRBV5-5, the J call TRBJ2-7, with D possibly TRBD1 on 5 matching bases. Germline-derived CDR1 and CDR2 are SGHKS and YYEKEE (reference sequence). V lost 4 bases and J lost 3, with 8 bases in between. The CDR3 has 12 amino acids. The CDR3, as DNA: TGTGCCAGCAGCGGTCAGGGCTACGAGCAGTACTTC. This encodes CASSGQGYEQYF. The full variable domain, with the rest looked up from reference TRBV5-5 and TRBJ2-7, is DAGVTQSPTHLIKTRGQQVTLRCSPISGHKSVSWYQQVLGQGPQFIFQYYEKEERGRGNFPDRFSARQFPNYSSELNVNALLLGDSALYLCASSGQGYEQYFGPGTRLTVT.